The sequence of this TCR beta chain was determined in a study of memory CD4+ T cells and cytomegalovirus serostatus. Study details: This sample comes from healthy Belgian adults, 8 to 10 CMV seropositive, approximately 24 seronegative.

TCRdb's table, derived via immunoSEQ multiplex PCR, lists solely in-frame clones and lacks some. Of around 54,000 clones detected, about three quarters appear once; the ten largest clones hold about 2.4%. General study findings and limits: CD4+ memory repertoires contained 67 of 164 reported CMV TCRbeta sequences. Repertoires predicted CMV serostatus with median bootstrapped AUC of about 0.94.

Single viable CD3+CD4+CD8-CD45RO+ cells were sorted as the memory CD4+ T cells. As concerns this clone: The target antigen is unknown.

Germline V gene lookup returns CDR1 GTSNPN and CDR2 SVGIG (reference sequence). This CDR3 is 11 amino acids long. V was pared by 2 bases and J by 8 bases, with 7 bases between. The sequence came from an adult in good health and CMV-seropositive. The chain recombines TRBV30 with TRBJ2-1; no firm D call. Sequencing was performed on memory CD4+ T cells from blood. In DNA, the CDR3 is TGTGCCTGGAGTCAAGGGCATGAGCAGTTCTTC. Translation gives CAWSQGHEQFF.